The 20 T cell receptor beta chains presented below share a single source sample, sequenced in a study of CD8 T cells in Susac syndrome. Reverse transcription of roughly 0.45 to 1 ug RNA was performed with random hexamers. TCRdb reprocessed the immunoSEQ multiplex PCR reads via MiXCR and lists one record per CDR3 protein. The sample includes around 190,000 distinct CDR3 sequences, approximately 94% of them seen just once. Sequencing was done on a sample of CD4+ T cells from PBMCs. The source of these receptors is a human donor in good health.

The chain carries TRBV7-2 and TRBJ2-5, with D hard to call. Germline lookup yields CDR1 SGHTA and CDR2 FQGNSA. V was cut by 7 bases and J by 7 bases, with 13 bases left in between. There are 12 residues in the CDR3. The CDR3 sequence: CASKPPGGTQYF. DNA for the CDR3: TGTGCCAGCAAACCTCCCGGTGGGACCCAGTACTTC.

The gene calls are TRBV4-2 and TRBJ2-5; D is unresolved. The V end was cut by 4 bases, the J end by 0 bases, with 12 bases between. This CDR3 comprises 15 residues. Germline CDR1 and CDR2: LGHNA and YNFKEQ. The CDR3 is CASSRIAGHQETQYF. CDR3 nucleotide sequence: TGTGCCAGCAGCCGGATAGCAGGCCACCAAGAGACCCAGTACTTC.

The chain is built from TRBV9 and TRBJ1-1; D ambiguous. Trimming shortened V by 3 bases and J by 11 bases, and 11 bases separated the two germline ends. The CDR3 runs to 11 residues. CDR1 SGDLS and CDR2 YYNGEE come from the germline V gene. The CDR3 loop is CASSGPLGAFF. The CDR3 nucleotides read TGTGCCAGCAGCGGACCACTTGGCGCTTTCTTT.

The V call is TRBV9, the J call TRBJ2-7; the D gene is possibly TRBD2 (5 bases). V was clipped by 1 base and J by 6 bases, with 11 bases between them. From germline, CDR1 is SGDLS and CDR2 YYNGEE. CDR3 length: 13 amino acids. The CDR3 DNA follows: TGTGCCAGCAGCGTATCCCAGAGCGGCGAGCAGTACTTC. Its translation is CASSVSQSGEQYF.

The chain links TRBV27 to TRBJ2-7, with 9 bases identical to TRBD1. With V trimmed by 6 bases and J by 2 bases, 5 bases remained unmatched. Looked up from germline, CDR1 is MNHEY and CDR2 is SMNVEV (reference sequence). This CDR3 has 14 amino acids. The CDR3 loop is CASSRTGEPYEQYF. CDR3 in DNA: TGTGCCAGCAGCCGGACAGGGGAACCCTACGAGCAGTACTTC.

V and J are TRBV12-3 or TRBV12-4 and TRBJ2-2; 8 bases are shared with TRBD1. The CDR3 has 14 amino acids. V lost 5 bases and J lost 7; bases outside the gene matches: 6. The CDR3 region has the DNA TGTGCCAGCAGTCCGCAGGGGGCAATCGGGGAGCTGTTTTTT. Protein sequence: CASSPQGAIGELFF.

This chain connects TRBV20-1 to TRBJ2-7; the match to TRBD1 covers 8 bases. In germline, CDR1 is DFQATT, CDR2 SNEGSKA (reference sequence). This CDR3 spans 15 amino acids. The V and J ends lost 1 base and 3 bases, in that order; junction bases with no gene match: 8. The CDR3, as DNA: TGCAGTGCTAGAGCACCGGGGACAGGCTACTACGAGCAGTACTTC. Translation: CSARAPGTGYYEQYF.

Only one count was recorded for this clonotype. The chain couples TRBV7-2 to TRBJ2-3; D ambiguous. CDR3 size: 15 residues. Germline V lookup: CDR1 SGHTA, CDR2 FQGNSA. V was pared by 0 bases and J by 2 bases, with 9 bases between. In DNA form, the CDR3 reads TGTGCCAGCAGCTTAGCCAACAACCCCACAGATACGCAGTATTTT. Translated: CASSLANNPTDTQYF. The full variable domain, its missing parts supplied by reference TRBV7-2 and TRBJ2-3, is GAGVSQSPSNKVTEKGKDVELRCDPISGHTALYWYRQSLGQGLEFLIYFQGNSAPDKSGLPSDRFSAERTGGSVSTLTIQRTQQEDSAVYLCASSLANNPTDTQYFGPGTRLTVL.

The J gene is TRBJ2-2, the V gene TRBV7-9; D is uncertain. Germline CDR1 reads SEHNR; CDR2 reads FQNEAQ (reference sequence). This CDR3 has 16 residues. Trimming cost V 2 bases and J 1 base, with 11 bases left between them. The CDR3 loop reads CASSLRLQRNTGELFF. In nucleotides, the CDR3 is TGTGCCAGCAGCTTAAGGCTGCAGCGGAACACCGGGGAGCTGTTTTTT.

The V gene is TRBV30, the J gene TRBJ2-7; TRBD2 is a possible D gene (5 bases). The V end was cut by 4 bases, the J end by 9 bases, with 13 bases between. The germline gives CDR1 GTSNPN, CDR2 SVGIG (reference sequence). The CDR3 spans 11 residues. The CDR3 here is CAWTEYEGQYF. In nucleotides, the CDR3 is TGTGCCTGGACCGAATATGAGGGGCAGTACTTC.

This clonotype occurred once. The J gene is TRBJ1-1, the V gene TRBV20-1; D is perhaps TRBD1 (6 bases). CDR1 and CDR2 (germline): DFQATT, SNEGSKA (reference sequence). V shed 5 bases and J shed 6 bases, with 16 bases lying between them. This CDR3 is 13 amino acids long. CDR3 in amino acids: CSAGERGYAEAFF. The CDR3 nucleotides read TGCAGTGCTGGCGAGAGGGGGTACGCTGAAGCTTTCTTT.

The chain uses TRBV29-1 and TRBJ2-5, with 10 bases aligning to TRBD2. Germline trimming cut 3 bases from V and 5 bases from J; bases unmatched to any gene: 3. The CDR3 runs to 13 residues. Germline CDR1 SQVTM, CDR2 ANQGSEA. CDR3 nucleotide sequence: TGCAGCGTTGAGCTAGCGGGAGAGGAGACCCAGTACTTC. This codes for CSVELAGEETQYF.

The chain uses TRBV20-1 and TRBJ2-7, with D unclear. V lost 3 bases and J lost 3, with 12 bases in between. The CDR3 is made up of 13 amino acids. Per the germline V gene, CDR1 is DFQATT and CDR2 is SNEGSKA (reference sequence). Here the CDR3 reads CSASGPTGYEQYF. The CDR3 bases are TGCAGTGCTAGTGGCCCTACCGGCTACGAGCAGTACTTC.

The V call is TRBV6-2 or TRBV6-3, the J call TRBJ1-5; D gene unclear. The CDR3 has 17 amino acids. Per the germline V gene, CDR1 is MNHEY and CDR2 is SVGEGT. Trimming removed 1 base at V and 0 bases at J, with 13 bases between. DNA for the CDR3: TGTGCCAGCAGTTACTTCGGAGGCACACTTAGCAATCAGCCCCAGCATTTT. Protein sequence: CASSYFGGTLSNQPQHF.

V is TRBV18 and J is TRBJ2-3, with TRBD2 identical over 10 bases. V dropped 1 base and J dropped 4; count of bases not matched to a gene: 5. The V gene's germline CDR1 is KGHSH and CDR2 LQKENI. The CDR3 consists of 16 residues. CDR3: CASSPRLAGESDTQYF. The CDR3 DNA sequence: TGTGCCAGCTCACCACGGCTAGCGGGAGAGTCAGATACGCAGTATTTT. The full variable domain, its missing parts supplied by reference TRBV18 and TRBJ2-3, is NAGVMQNPRHLVRRRGQEARLRCSPMKGHSHVYWYRQLPEEGLKFMVYLQKENIIDESGMPKERFSAEFPKEGPSILRIQQVVRGDSAAYFCASSPRLAGESDTQYFGPGTRLTVL.

V gene TRBV7-2 combines with J gene TRBJ2-1, with D possibly being TRBD2 (6 bases). This CDR3 region has 16 residues. Per the germline V gene, CDR1 is SGHTA and CDR2 is FQGNSA. The V end was cut by 5 bases, the J end by 0 bases, with 14 bases between. CDR3 loop: CASSRRGRSSYNEQFF. The CDR3 coding sequence is TGTGCCAGCAGCCGACGGGGGAGAAGCTCCTACAATGAGCAGTTCTTC.

The CDR3 loop reads CASSPDKGEQFF. CDR3 nucleotide sequence: TGTGCCAGCTCACCAGATAAAGGTGAGCAGTTCTTC. The J gene is TRBJ2-1, the V gene TRBV18; no reliable D call. CDR3 size: 12 residues. Germline V gene lookup returns CDR1 KGHSH and CDR2 LQKENI. V lost 2 bases to trimming and J lost 9 bases, with 8 bases between them.

The CDR3 here is CASSEGQRRETQYF. The CDR3 DNA reads as TGCGCCAGCAGCGAAGGACAGCGGAGGGAGACCCAGTACTTC. The V and J genes are TRBV5-1 and TRBJ2-5, with D perhaps matching TRBD1 (6 bases). V gave up 4 bases and J gave up 5 bases, with 15 bases separating them. The CDR3 runs 14 residues. Germline V CDR1 and CDR2: SGHRS, YFSETQ.

The V call is TRBV7-2, the J call TRBJ2-5; D may be TRBD1 or TRBD2 (5 bases each). Germline CDR1 and CDR2: SGHTA and FQGNSA. CDR3 length: 15 amino acids. Trimming took off 2 bases at V and 1 base at J, with 11 bases between the two ends. Here the CDR3 reads CASSLTRDRQETQYF. Written as DNA, the CDR3 is TGTGCCAGCAGCTTAACCCGGGACCGCCAAGAGACCCAGTACTTC.

V usage is TRBV20-1 and J usage is TRBJ2-1; 8 nucleotides match TRBD2. The V gene's germline CDR1 is DFQATT and CDR2 SNEGSKA (reference sequence). J lost 7 bases, V lost 0 bases, and 5 bases had no gene match. This CDR3 has 14 residues. CDR3 in DNA: TGCAGTGCTAGAGACTGGACTAGCCGGAATGAGCAGTTCTTC. Translating it yields CSARDWTSRNEQFF.